The 26 T cell receptor beta chains below come from one sample, sequenced in a study of shared clonotypes between healthy human individuals. Clones were sequenced by immunoSEQ multiplex PCR, and TCRdb holds only the in-frame ones, with some missing. The sample shows about 1 million clones, about three quarters of them seen only once. The sequenced material came from memory CD4+ T cells sorted from blood. Subset here: CD45RA-negative fraction. The receptors come from a man aged 18 to 30 in good health.

This sequence joins TRBV27 and TRBJ1-2; D call uncertain. The CDR3 spans 13 residues. Germline lookup yields CDR1 MNHEY and CDR2 SMNVEV (reference sequence). V was trimmed by 4 bases and J by 0 bases, leaving 6 bases between them. The CDR3 bases are TGTGCCAGCAGTTCAGGAGCTAACTATGGCTACACCTTC. Translating gives CASSSGANYGYTF.

The chain links TRBV7-2 to TRBJ2-2; TRBD1 or TRBD2 may be the D gene (5 bases each). The CDR3 runs to 16 residues. The ends were cut back, 4 bases at V and 1 base at J, with 13 bases in the middle. Germline V gene data show CDR1 as SGHTA and CDR2 as FQGNSA. The CDR3 sequence: CASSSTAVGNTGELFF. The CDR3 DNA reads TGTGCCAGCAGCTCGACAGCGGTCGGGAACACCGGGGAGCTGTTTTTT.

The chain recombines TRBV11-2 with TRBJ2-7; D may be TRBD1 (5 bases). V was trimmed by 4 bases and J by 8 bases, leaving 9 bases between them. The germline V gene encodes CDR1 SGHAT and CDR2 FQNNGV. CDR3 length: 11 amino acids. In DNA form, the CDR3 reads TGTGCCAGCAGCTCGTCAGGGCAGCAGTACTTC. Protein sequence: CASSSSGQQYF.

V is TRBV28 and J is TRBJ2-1; 7 bases map to TRBD1. With 10 bases clipped from V and 3 bases from J, the junction kept 9 bases outside the gene matches. The CDR3 spans 14 residues. Germline V lookup: CDR1 MDHEN, CDR2 SYDVKM. The CDR3 region is CATTGTVHYNEQFF. CDR3 in DNA: TGTGCCACTACCGGGACAGTGCACTACAATGAGCAGTTCTTC.

The CDR3 DNA reads TGTGCCAGCAGCTTAGTTCTATATGGCTACACCTTC. Protein: CASSLVLYGYTF. The chain links TRBV7-9 to TRBJ1-2; D is uncertain. Trimming took off 1 base at V and 5 bases at J, with 5 bases between the two ends. Germline V lookup: CDR1 SEHNR, CDR2 FQNEAQ (reference sequence). The CDR3 has 12 residues. The full variable domain, in which reference TRBV7-9 and TRBJ1-2 provide the parts outside the CDR3, is DTGVSQNPRHKITKRGQNVTFRCDPISEHNRLYWYRQTLGQGPEFLTYFQNEAQLEKSRLLSDRFSAERPKGSFSTLEIQRTEQGDSAMYLCASSLVLYGYTFGSGTRLTVV.

This clone has more than one count but fewer than ten. The chain employs TRBV30 and TRBJ1-1; no reliable D call. The length of the CDR3 is 13 residues. Germline CDR1 reads GTSNPN; CDR2 reads SVGIG (reference sequence). The V and J ends lost 1 base and 2 bases respectively, with 8 bases between them. CDR3 loop: CAWSAEGNTEAFF. In DNA, the CDR3 is TGTGCCTGGAGTGCGGAAGGAAACACTGAAGCTTTCTTT.

This sequence joins TRBV6-5 and TRBJ2-3, with a weak D call TRBD1 (5 bases). Germline V gene sequence: CDR1 MNHEY, CDR2 SVGAGI. Trimming removed 2 bases from V and 0 bases from J, with 9 bases in between. CDR3 length: 15 amino acids. CDR3 sequence (DNA): TGTGCCAGCAGTTACGGGGCGTCTAGCACAGATACGCAGTATTTT. Encoded protein: CASSYGASSTDTQYF.

This clone was observed a few times. The V gene is TRBV30, the J gene TRBJ1-5; D perhaps matches TRBD1 (5 bases). Germline loops: CDR1 GTSNPN, CDR2 SVGIG (reference sequence). The V and J ends lost 2 bases and 5 bases respectively, with 10 bases between them. The CDR3 has 13 amino acids. This CDR3 reads CAWSRGNDQPQHF. DNA of the CDR3: TGTGCCTGGAGTAGGGGAAACGATCAGCCCCAGCATTTT.

The chain recombines TRBV5-1 with TRBJ1-2, with D unresolved. The CDR3 sequence is 14 residues long. The germline CDR1 and CDR2 sequences are SGHRS and YFSETQ. V was clipped by 1 base and J by 2 bases, with 9 bases between them. The CDR3 here is CASSLTTANYGYTF. The CDR3 nucleotides read TGCGCCAGCAGCTTGACGACCGCAAACTATGGCTACACCTTC.

The chain couples TRBV11-2 to TRBJ2-5, with 7 bases fitting TRBD2. Germline CDR1 SGHAT, CDR2 FQNNGV. CDR3 length equals 11 residues. This CDR3 reads CATSGGETQYF. CDR3 nucleotide sequence: TGTGCTACGTCGGGGGGAGAGACCCAGTACTTC.

The V gene is TRBV6-6, the J gene TRBJ2-7; no definite D call. The V gene lost 2 bases and the J gene lost 6 bases, with 17 bases spanning the gap. CDR3 size: 15 residues. Germline CDR1 MNHNY, CDR2 SVGAGI (reference sequence). The DNA of the CDR3 is TGTGCCAGCAGTTACGGGCGGACGGCGGCTGCCGAGCAGTACTTC. Amino acid sequence: CASSYGRTAAAEQYF.

The chain joins TRBV6-6 to TRBJ2-7; 8 bases are shared with TRBD1. The trim removed 5 bases at V and 12 bases at J, leaving 6 bases unmatched. CDR1 and CDR2 from the germline V gene are MNHNY and SVGAGI (reference sequence). The CDR3 is 11 amino acids. The DNA of the CDR3 is TGTGCCAGCAGTGCCGGACAGGGCCGGTACTTC. Residues: CASSAGQGRYF.

The CDR3 DNA reads TGTGCCAGCAGTGCCGGATCCCTCTTTAATGAGCAGTTCTTC. This codes for CASSAGSLFNEQFF. The V gene is TRBV28, the J gene TRBJ2-1, with unresolved D. The V gene's germline CDR1 is MDHEN and CDR2 SYDVKM. V was trimmed by 5 bases and J by 7 bases, leaving 15 bases between them. CDR3 length: 14 residues.

The chain recombines TRBV28 with TRBJ2-1; weak D call: TRBD1 (6 bases). This CDR3 has 15 residues. V shed 5 bases and J shed 8 bases, with 19 bases lying between them. From germline, CDR1 is MDHEN and CDR2 SYDVKM. The CDR3: CASSNRADPSYEQFF. The CDR3, as DNA: TGTGCCAGCAGTAACAGGGCTGACCCCTCCTATGAGCAGTTCTTC. Using reference TRBV28 and TRBJ2-1 for the parts outside the CDR3, the full variable domain is DVKVTQSSRYLVKRTGEKVFLECVQDMDHENMFWYRQDPGLGLRLIYFSYDVKMKEKGDIPEGYSVSREKKERFSLILESASTNQTSMYLCASSNRADPSYEQFFGPGTRLTVL.

The chain recombines TRBV19 with TRBJ2-7; 10 bases are shared with TRBD2. Germline V gene data show CDR1 as LNHDA and CDR2 as SQIVND (reference sequence). After removal of 4 bases from V and 6 bases from J, the junction contained 3 bases not matched to a gene. The CDR3 has 13 residues. The CDR3 nucleotides read TGTGCCAGTAGTACTAGCGGGAGAGGCGAGCAGTACTTC. Translated, it gives CASSTSGRGEQYF.

This chain connects TRBV19 to TRBJ1-6; D is uncertain. CDR3 length: 13 residues. Trimming shortened V by 5 bases and J by 13 bases, and 15 bases separated the two germline ends. The germline V gene encodes CDR1 LNHDA and CDR2 SQIVND (reference sequence). CDR3 in DNA: TGTGCCAGTAGTCTGGACGGTTCTGGTCCCCTCCACTTT. Translation gives CASSLDGSGPLHF.

This clone showed up just once. The CDR3 DNA follows: TGTGCCAGTAGTATCGCGGGAGGAAATTACGAGCAGTACTTC. Protein product: CASSIAGGNYEQYF. This chain uses TRBV19 with TRBJ2-7; 8 bases align to TRBD2. In germline, CDR1 is LNHDA, CDR2 SQIVND (reference sequence). The length of the CDR3 is 14 residues. Trimming cost V 3 bases and J 4 bases; bases outside gene matches: 5.

The chain employs TRBV2 and TRBJ2-5; D unresolved. The CDR3 is 14 residues long. Trimming took off 4 bases at V and 2 bases at J, with 11 bases between the two ends. From germline, CDR1 is SNHLY and CDR2 FYNNEI. CDR3 amino acids: CASSAASIQETQYF. The CDR3 DNA follows: TGTGCCAGCAGTGCGGCTTCAATACAAGAGACCCAGTACTTC.

This chain uses TRBV7-2 with TRBJ2-5; TRBD2 matches 13 bases. Germline CDR1 reads SGHTA; CDR2 reads FQGNSA. After removal of 6 bases from V and 7 bases from J, the junction contained 5 bases not matched to a gene. The CDR3 loop spans 14 amino acids. For the CDR3, the DNA is TGTGCCAGCAGTACGGGACTAGCGGGACGGACCCAGTACTTC. Encoded protein: CASSTGLAGRTQYF.

A few counts support this clone. V is TRBV5-1 and J is TRBJ2-1, with 11 bases identical to TRBD2. V lost 0 bases to trimming and J lost 7 bases; unmatched junction nucleotides: 3. This CDR3 has 15 residues. Germline CDR1 is SGHRS and CDR2 is YFSETQ. CDR3 sequence (DNA): TGCGCCAGCAGCTTGGATCGGACTAGCGGGAATGAGCAGTTCTTC. Translation gives CASSLDRTSGNEQFF.

This chain joins TRBV30 and TRBJ1-5; D possibly corresponds to TRBD1 (6 bases). Germline assignment: CDR1 GTSNPN and CDR2 SVGIG (reference sequence). The CDR3 contains 13 residues. Trimming cost V 1 base and J 5 bases, with 9 bases left between them. CDR3 coding DNA: TGTGCCTGGAGTGGACAGGTGGATCAGCCCCAGCATTTT. It codes for CAWSGQVDQPQHF.

This chain links TRBV11-3 with TRBJ2-3; maybe TRBD1 (6 bases). Germline V gene data show CDR1 as SGHNT and CDR2 as YENEEA. V lost 1 base and J lost 4, with 12 bases in between. The CDR3 loop spans 15 amino acids. DNA of the CDR3: TGTGCCAGCAGCTTAGGATCAGGGGCGGCAGATACGCAGTATTTT. Translating gives CASSLGSGAADTQYF.

On this clone: Within the sample, other DNA sequences also encode this same CDR3. This chain connects TRBV5-1 to TRBJ2-7, with unresolved D. The CDR3 sequence is 11 residues long. V was pared by 5 bases and J by 4 bases, with 7 bases between. Germline CDR1 is SGHRS and CDR2 is YFSETQ. The CDR3 here is CASSSSYEQYF. In DNA form, the CDR3 reads TGCGCCAGCAGTTCCTCGTACGAGCAGTACTTC.

The CDR3 DNA reads TGTGCCAGCAGCCCCCCAGGCGTGATTAGGAACACCATATATTTT. This codes for CASSPPGVIRNTIYF. This chain joins TRBV7-2 and TRBJ1-3; D remains ambiguous. V was pared by 5 bases and J by 7 bases, with 18 bases between. Germline V gene sequence: CDR1 SGHTA, CDR2 FQGNSA. This CDR3 has 15 residues.

This clone was detected only once. This chain joins TRBV2 and TRBJ1-2; D ambiguous. V was trimmed by 4 bases and J by 8 bases, leaving 20 bases between them. CDR1 SNHLY and CDR2 FYNNEI come from the germline V gene. The CDR3 has 15 residues. CDR3 in amino acids: CASSVGWGEGSGYTF. CDR3 in DNA: TGTGCCAGCAGTGTTGGGTGGGGTGAGGGATCCGGCTACACCTTC.

In regard to this clone: Other DNA sequences within the sample encode an identical CDR3. The chain couples TRBV2 to TRBJ2-7; D remains unclear. This CDR3 is 12 amino acids long. The V gene's germline CDR1 is SNHLY and CDR2 FYNNEI. V lost 4 bases to trimming and J lost 2 bases, with 6 bases between them. In nucleotides, the CDR3 is TGTGCCAGCAGTGGCCAAGCCTACGAGCAGTACTTC. The encoded protein is CASSGQAYEQYF.